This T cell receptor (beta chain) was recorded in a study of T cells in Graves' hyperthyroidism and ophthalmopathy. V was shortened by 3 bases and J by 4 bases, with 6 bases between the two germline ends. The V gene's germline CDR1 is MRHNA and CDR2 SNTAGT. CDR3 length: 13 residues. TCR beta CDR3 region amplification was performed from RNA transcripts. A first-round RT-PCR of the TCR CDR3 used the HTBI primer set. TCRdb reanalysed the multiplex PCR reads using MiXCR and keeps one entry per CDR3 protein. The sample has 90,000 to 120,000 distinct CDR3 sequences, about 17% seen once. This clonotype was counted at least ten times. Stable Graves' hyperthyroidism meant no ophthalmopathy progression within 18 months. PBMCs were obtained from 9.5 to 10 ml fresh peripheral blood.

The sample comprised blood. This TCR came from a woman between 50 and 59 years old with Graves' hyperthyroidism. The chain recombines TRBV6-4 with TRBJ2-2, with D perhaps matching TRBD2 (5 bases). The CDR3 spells CASSEGSTGELFF. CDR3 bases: TGTGCCAGCAGTGAAGGGAGCACCGGGGAGCTGTTTTTT.